Listed here are 31 T cell receptor beta chains from one sample, sequenced in a study of T cells expressing NK-cell markers. TCRdb reprocessed the 5' RACE reads and keeps a single row for each CDR3 protein, giving no DNA. Recorded for this sample: fewer than 400,000 distinct CDR3 sequences. Sequencing was carried out using blood T cells: a sorted CD56 or NKG2C T cell subset, CD4+ or CD8+ T cells, or bulk PBMC T cells (not recorded which). All receptors derive from a man aged 18 to 69 in good health.

J is TRBJ1-2 and V is TRBV12-3 or TRBV12-4. This CDR3 is built from 11 residues. The CDR3 region is CASSRGSGYTF.

The chain recombines TRBV6-1 with TRBJ1-6. The length of the CDR3 is 14 residues. Germline values: CDR1 MNHNS, CDR2 SASEGT. The CDR3 protein is CASSEVVSSSTLHF.

The chain carries TRBV5-1 and TRBJ2-6; the D call from TCRdb, TRBD1, cannot be confirmed without DNA. The CDR3 is 14 residues long. CDR1 and CDR2 (germline): SGHRS, YFSETQ. CDR3 sequence reads: CATPPTSGANVLTF.

The chain employs TRBV27 and TRBJ2-5; no DNA is available, so the TRBD1 call from TCRdb remains unchecked. Germline values: CDR1 MNHEY, CDR2 SMNVEV (reference sequence). The CDR3 is made up of 15 amino acids. This CDR3 reads CASSLSRQTKETQYF.

The chain links TRBV3-1 to TRBJ1-1. The germline CDR1 and CDR2 sequences are LGHDT and YNNKEL (reference sequence). This CDR3 spans 17 amino acids. CDR3 sequence reads: CASSREGVVRLNTEAFF.

V gene TRBV18 combines with J gene TRBJ2-5; TCRdb outputs TRBD1, but without DNA this stays unchecked. This CDR3 region has 13 residues. Germline lookup yields CDR1 KGHSH and CDR2 LQKENI. The CDR3 reads CASSSGRGETQYF.

The chain employs TRBV6-2 or TRBV6-3 and TRBJ2-6. The CDR3 totals 16 residues. Germline-derived CDR1 and CDR2 are MNHEY and SVGEGT. Here the CDR3 reads CASRAQKRSGANVLTF.

The chain links TRBV7-9 to TRBJ2-3. This CDR3 is 15 amino acids long. CDR1 and CDR2 from the germline V gene are SEHNR and FQNEAQ (reference sequence). This CDR3 reads CASSVSVSSTDTQYF.

The chain couples TRBV21-1 to TRBJ2-3; the TRBD1 assignment by TCRdb is unverifiable without DNA. TRBV21-1 is noted as a pseudogene. The CDR3 sequence is 16 residues long. CDR3: CASSKSPRGQSDTQYF.

This chain connects TRBV6-4 to TRBJ1-1. The CDR3 is made up of 11 amino acids. Germline V CDR1 and CDR2: MRHNA, SNTAGT. The CDR3 spells CASSTGQRSFF.

The genes are TRBV7-6 and TRBJ1-1; without DNA, the TCRdb call of TRBD1 cannot be checked. CDR1 is SGHVS, CDR2 FNYEAQ, per germline. This CDR3 comprises 11 residues. The CDR3 protein is CASSLVRVAFF.

According to its frequency, this clonotype is medium-sized. The chain links TRBV9 to TRBJ1-1; the D call from TCRdb, TRBD1, cannot be confirmed without DNA. CDR1 and CDR2 (germline): SGDLS, YYNGEE. CDR3 length equals 18 residues. CDR3 sequence reads: CASSVVAVEGGSSTEAFF.

The chain carries TRBV29-1 and TRBJ2-1; the TCRdb D gene call, TRBD1, has no DNA to confirm it. The CDR3 is 12 residues long. Germline CDR1 SQVTM, CDR2 ANQGSEA. Here the CDR3 reads CSASRGYNEQFF.

This chain joins TRBV19 and TRBJ1-5; TCRdb picks TRBD1, but there is no DNA to check that call. Looked up from germline, CDR1 is LNHDA and CDR2 is SQIVND (reference sequence). This CDR3 comprises 15 residues. The CDR3 region is CASSTYTGSNQPQHF.

The chain couples TRBV19 to TRBJ1-2. This CDR3 is built from 15 residues. Germline V gene sequence: CDR1 LNHDA, CDR2 SQIVND (reference sequence). CDR3: CASSVGPGLMYGYTF.

The chain recombines TRBV11-2 with TRBJ2-1; TCRdb lists TRBD1, though no DNA is available to test this call. The germline V gene encodes CDR1 SGHAT and CDR2 FQNNGV. CDR3 length equals 18 residues. The CDR3 sequence is CASSLRTFGTGDYNEQFF.

This chain connects TRBV5-1 to TRBJ2-7; the D call of TRBD2 rests on TCRdb alone, since no DNA is present to check it. This CDR3 contains 16 residues. Germline V gene data show CDR1 as SGHRS and CDR2 as YFSETQ. The CDR3 loop reads CASSLKAGGVSYEQYF.

The CDR3 spells CASGPGAGTITQYF. The chain joins TRBV12-3 or TRBV12-4 to TRBJ2-3; there is no DNA to check the TCRdb D call of TRBD2. CDR3 size: 14 residues.

CDR3 loop: CASSELGDRGINYGYTF. V gene TRBV25-1 combines with J gene TRBJ1-2; TCRdb proposes TRBD1, but this gene call is untestable without DNA. The CDR3 spans 17 residues. Germline V lookup: CDR1 MGHDK, CDR2 SYGVNS.

The rearrangement uses TRBV4-1 and TRBJ1-1; TCRdb's D gene call, TRBD1, goes unchecked for lack of DNA. This CDR3 is 13 amino acids long. Germline V gives CDR1 MGHRA, CDR2 YSYEKL. CDR3 sequence reads: CATRDRGGTEAFF.

The CDR3 here is CASSLVPGRQETQYF. The genes are TRBV7-9 and TRBJ2-5. This CDR3 spans 15 amino acids. The germline CDR1 and CDR2 sequences are SEHNR and FQNEAQ (reference sequence).

The rearrangement joins TRBV6-1 to TRBJ1-2; TCRdb lists TRBD1, though no DNA is available to test this call. Germline loops: CDR1 MNHNS, CDR2 SASEGT. The CDR3 is 12 residues long. CDR3 sequence: CAGGQPGYGYTF.

V gene TRBV5-5 combines with J gene TRBJ2-7; as DNA is missing, the TRBD2 call by TCRdb cannot be tested. The CDR3 totals 13 residues. Germline values: CDR1 SGHKS, CDR2 YYEKEE (reference sequence). The CDR3 sequence: CASRERVWNEQYF.

The chain links TRBV20-1 to TRBJ2-7; TCRdb selects TRBD2, and the lack of DNA leaves this call unchecked. The germline V gene has CDR1 DFQATT and CDR2 SNEGSKA (reference sequence). CDR3 length equals 15 residues. The CDR3 reads CSALGLADNSYEQYF.

CDR3 protein: CASRRRAQRDQPQHF. The V call is TRBV5-8, the J call TRBJ1-5. Looked up from germline, CDR1 is SGHTS and CDR2 is YDEGEE. The CDR3 totals 15 residues.

The chain has TRBV5-1 and TRBJ1-5; TCRdb picks TRBD1, but there is no DNA to check that call. CDR1 is SGHRS, CDR2 YFSETQ, per germline. The CDR3 runs to 15 residues. This CDR3 reads CASSLGTGEIAPQHF. Variable domain in full (rest from reference TRBV5-1 and TRBJ1-5): KAGVTQTPRYLIKTRGQQVTLSCSPISGHRSVSWYQQTPGQGLQFLFEYFSETQRNKGNFPGRFSGRQFSNSRSEMNVSTLELGDSALYLCASSLGTGEIAPQHFGDGTRLSIL.

The V gene is TRBV10-3, the J gene TRBJ1-3. The CDR3 loop spans 12 amino acids. The germline V gene has CDR1 ENHRY and CDR2 SYGVKD. CDR3 loop: CALQGSGNTIYF.

The V call is TRBV12-3 or TRBV12-4, the J call TRBJ1-5; TCRdb calls TRBD1, which cannot be checked without DNA. This CDR3 has 15 amino acids. The CDR3 protein is CASSQDRFSNQPQHF.

The chain couples TRBV29-1 to TRBJ1-2; with no DNA, the TCRdb D assignment of TRBD1 cannot be verified. There are 15 residues in the CDR3. Germline V lookup: CDR1 SQVTM, CDR2 ANQGSEA. CDR3 loop: CSVEDRGRANYGYTF.

This chain uses TRBV29-1 with TRBJ2-7; without DNA, the TCRdb call of TRBD1 cannot be checked. The CDR3 runs to 12 residues. Germline CDR1 is SQVTM and CDR2 is ANQGSEA. The CDR3 loop is CSATPGASEQYF.

The chain links TRBV12-3 or TRBV12-4 to TRBJ1-1. The CDR3 covers 15 residues. The CDR3 sequence: CASKRVGYDNTEAFF.